This is a list of T cell receptor beta chains from one sample in a study of PD-1 blockade in classical Hodgkin lymphoma. The assay was immunoSEQ multiplex PCR, and TCRdb's table has in-frame clones only and misses some. Of 110,000 or so clones detected, about 92% appear once; the ten largest clones hold around 17%. The sample consisted of peripheral blood mononuclear cells (PBMCs), taken before the fourth cycle of nivolumab. These receptors originate from a human donor with classical Hodgkin lymphoma. CDR3s include the opening cysteine and the closing phenylalanine or tryptophan.

cdr3_aa: CASVDRTMFYGYTF; v_call: TRBV2
cdr3_aa: CASSPNRVYGYTF; v_call: TRBV5-6
cdr3_aa: CASSPNRGNTEAFF; v_call: TRBV5-1
cdr3_aa: CASSLLDSKEQYF; v_call: TRBV27
cdr3_aa: CASSLMGTGPHEQYF; v_call: TRBV5-6
cdr3_aa: CAWSVRGVLRAFF; v_call: TRBV30
cdr3_aa: CASSDWGSGNTIYF; v_call: TRBV25-1
cdr3_aa: CSVVVSADLPQHF; v_call: TRBV29-1
cdr3_aa: CASGGTMNTEAFF; v_call: TRBV6-6
cdr3_aa: CASSGGQGRSSYNEQFF; v_call: TRBV10-1
cdr3_aa: CASSLSTSGHTDTQYF; v_call: TRBV7-9
cdr3_aa: CASSRSSGMSANEKLFF; v_call: TRBV4-1
cdr3_aa: CASSPMGLAGKREQFF; v_call: TRBV18
cdr3_aa: CASSEDGQGMGFQEQYF; v_call: TRBV2
cdr3_aa: CASRDPGGSGNTIYF; v_call: TRBV6-4
cdr3_aa: CASSLSGGLSRGYTF; v_call: TRBV27
cdr3_aa: CASGSPGISGANVLTF; v_call: TRBV12-5
cdr3_aa: CASSIGTTQETQYF; v_call: TRBV19
cdr3_aa: CSVRDSGINEQFF; v_call: TRBV29-1
cdr3_aa: CASYLPGRGETQYF; v_call: TRBV6-1
cdr3_aa: CASSLENGASEAFF; v_call: TRBV5-4
cdr3_aa: CASSQAGANSGYTF; v_call: TRBV14
cdr3_aa: CASSRGDSGRLTDTQYF; v_call: TRBV19
cdr3_aa: CASSLSDQRESNEQFF; v_call: TRBV27
cdr3_aa: CSVESTSGRYEQYF; v_call: TRBV29-1
cdr3_aa: CASSLSINRVDQPQHF; v_call: TRBV5-5
cdr3_aa: CASSPRESLYSPLHF; v_call: TRBV4-2